Sequencing of this TCR beta chain was carried out in a study of CD8+ T cells in alopecia areata. Study-level information: Tofacitinib lasted 6 to 18 months, then 6 months off drug. The authors scored treated patients' severity by affected scalp percentage.

The ends were cut back, 2 bases at V and 0 bases at J, with 11 bases in the middle. The CDR3 loop spans 15 amino acids. Germline V CDR1 and CDR2: MDHEN, SYDVKM. RNA was isolated and reverse transcribed to cDNA, the sequencing template. TCRdb keeps only in-frame clones here, not all; method: immunoSEQ multiplex PCR. Of 150,000 to 200,000 clones listed, 60% to 70% are singletons. The treatment was: oral pan-JAK inhibitor, 5-10 mg twice daily. The study team obtained lesional scalp punch biopsies and peripheral blood from alopecia areata patients. Study-wide results and limits: Many expanded lesional clones persisted in scalp and blood during tofacitinib treatment.

A word on this clone: Antigen: not known.

This receptor was identified in a human donor with alopecia areata. The sample was CD4+ T cells sorted from blood, taken at week 4, from a patient treated with tofacitinib. The rearrangement joins TRBV28 to TRBJ2-7; D possibly corresponds to TRBD2 (5 bases). In DNA, the CDR3 is TGTGCCAGCAGTTTAATTACGGGGAACTCCTACGAGCAGTACTTC. Residues: CASSLITGNSYEQYF.